The present T cell receptor (beta chain) was sequenced within a study of T cells in Graves' hyperthyroidism and ophthalmopathy (dated by TCRdb to the late 2010s). About the investigation overall: Peripheral blood was collected at initial diagnosis, before any treatment. After blood sampling, hyperthyroidism patients were treated with methimazole at a starting dose of 30 mg daily, and ophthalmopathy patients were treated with high-dose intravenous methylprednisolone. The approximately 100 discovery patients were divided at random into training and test sets in a 7:3 ratio. TCR Vbeta CDR3 sequencing of roughly 140 peripheral blood samples (43 ophthalmopathy, roughly 74 hyperthyroidism and some 17 progressor patients) is reported in the paper. An independent validation cohort of around 19 hyperthyroidism patients and 17 patients who later progressed to ophthalmopathy tested prospective prediction of ophthalmopathy. In addition, the study compared T-cell repertoires in thyroid tissue and in blood from about six Graves' hyperthyroidism patients. TCR V-J signatures able to tell the groups apart were searched for in a discovery cohort of 90 to 100 patients, of whom around 42 had Graves' ophthalmopathy and 55 to 60 had stable Graves' hyperthyroidism.

The TCR beta CDR3 regions were amplified from RNA transcripts. The TCR CDR3 was subjected to a first round of RT-PCR using the HTBI primer set and the Qiagen OneStep RT-PCR kit. A second multiplex PCR round built the libraries, followed by size selection and purification. Paired-end sequencing of the libraries was performed with 100 bp reads on an Illumina HiSeq2000. As for how the authors treated the data: Raw data were processed with SOAPnuke, discarding reads with adapters, uncalled bases, mean Phred below 15, or no exact constant-primer or identifier match. High-quality paired reads were merged with COPE v1.2.5, and unique nucleotide sequences were defined as clonotypes. MiTCR v1.1 was used to align the clonotypes against IMGT TRBV, TRBD and TRBJ reference segments. The analysis included only V-J combinations with a frequency above 0.0001, which together covered over 98% of the repertoires. The TCS score was defined as F50 (clonal expansion) divided by E x V (chaos), with BLOSUM62-based TCRdist calculated between CDR3 peptides within each V-J. Welch's t-statistics and random forest reduced some 510 V-J features to 10 to 15, which were used in a naive Bayes classifier (R e1071). TCRdb's own reprocessing of the public reads used fastp at Q25 and MiXCR and kept productive beta chains. CDR3 protein duplicates are merged, each entry listing the most common genes and DNA. These V and J calls derive from TCRdb rather than the authors' analysis. The sample contains 540,000 or so distinct CDR3 sequences, 15% to 19% of them found a single time. The top ten hold under 8% of the sample.

The CDR3 numbers 15 residues from cysteine through phenylalanine. The kept DNA is CDR3 alone, 45 bases in frame from the first base. V is pruned by 4 bases and J by 6 bases, leaving 12 bases of the junction without a gene match. CDR1 and CDR2 are read off the germline V gene as SGHRS and YFSETQ. This clonotype has a count of ten or more. This clone's antigen is unknown. The record has no base qualities; no much larger clone is one base away. Stable Graves' hyperthyroidism was defined as the absence of progression to ophthalmopathy over 18 months of follow-up. The hyperthyroidism patients were between 18 and 65 years old and newly diagnosed, with a disease duration of less than 2 months. Any patient with an uncontrolled infection, another autoimmune disease, pregnancy or lactation was excluded. Diagnoses relied on clinical symptoms, serum thyroxine and TRAb, thyroid ultrasound and orbital computed tomography. PBMCs were isolated from more than 8 ml of fresh peripheral blood by Ficoll-Paque density gradient centrifugation. Trizol reagent was used to extract total RNA, and RNA quality was then checked on an Agilent 2100 Bioanalyzer.

Broader findings and caveats from the paper: No statistical method was used to set the sample size in advance, and investigators knew the group allocation. A model built on a 13 V-J signature distinguished ophthalmopathy from stable hyperthyroidism, reaching around 87% sensitivity and about 81% specificity in cross-validation and 80%/75% in testing. During validation, the model predicted progression to ophthalmopathy a median of roughly six months ahead of onset, with 70.59% sensitivity and 72.22% specificity. Blood samples also contained most of the expanded thyroid clonotypes (frequency above 0.001), which suggests that blood repertoires may reflect thyroid immune responses.

Sequencing was performed on blood. Here the chain combines TRBV5-1 and TRBJ1-2; the central 7 bases match TRBD1. The sequence was collected from a woman aged 25 to 45 with Graves' hyperthyroidism. The DNA sequence follows: TGCGCCAGCAGCACGCGCCTCCGGGACAGCCATGGCTACACCTTC. Its translation is CASSTRLRDSHGYTF.